Presented here are 25 T cell receptor beta chains from one specimen sequenced in a study of OX40 agonist ivuxolimab in advanced cancers. Produced via immunoSEQ multiplex PCR; TCRdb's table is partial and in-frame only. The sample yields approximately 100,000 clones, about four fifths seen once. Sequencing was performed on CD4+ or CD8+ T cells sorted from blood, taken in a trial of the OX40 agonist ivuxolimab. These receptors were obtained from an adult with an advanced solid tumor such as melanoma, head and neck, liver or kidney cancer.

The chain combines TRBV13 with TRBJ2-7; D uncertain. Germline CDR1 reads PRHDT; CDR2 reads FYEKMQ (reference sequence). V was shortened by 4 bases and J by 0 bases, with 13 bases between the two germline ends. The CDR3 is 15 residues long. CDR3 DNA sequence: TGTGCCAGCAGCTCCAAGGTGGCGCTCTCCTACGAGCAGTACTTC. It is translated as CASSSKVALSYEQYF.

This clone came up once. The chain links TRBV19 to TRBJ2-7; D is undetermined. Trimming removed 1 base at V and 3 bases at J, with 13 bases between. CDR1 and CDR2 (germline): LNHDA, SQIVND (reference sequence). This CDR3 is built from 15 residues. Written as DNA, the CDR3 is TGTGCCAGTAGTATAGCCGGAAGCGTTTTCTACGAGCAGTACTTC. This sequence encodes CASSIAGSVFYEQYF.

The rearrangement links TRBV7-2 to TRBJ1-4; 7 positions match TRBD1. The germline CDR1 and CDR2 sequences are SGHTA and FQGNSA. CDR3 size: 14 residues. V lost 5 bases to trimming and J lost 5 bases; unmatched junction nucleotides: 5. CDR3 residues: CASSLTGLNEKLFF. The CDR3 DNA follows: TGTGCCAGCAGCCTGACAGGGTTAAATGAAAAACTGTTTTTT.

The V and J genes are TRBV6-1 and TRBJ1-3; D perhaps matches TRBD1 (5 bases). Trimming removed 8 bases from V and 0 bases from J, with 14 bases in between. CDR1 and CDR2 from the germline V gene are MNHNS and SASEGT. The CDR3 is 15 amino acids. CDR3 loop: CASLQGIYSGNTIYF. The CDR3 DNA reads as TGTGCCAGCCTCCAGGGAATCTACTCTGGAAACACCATATATTTT.

The chain employs TRBV27 and TRBJ2-7; D uncertain. The length of the CDR3 is 13 residues. Germline V gives CDR1 MNHEY, CDR2 SMNVEV (reference sequence). V lost 7 bases to trimming and J lost 1 base, with 11 bases between them. The CDR3 loop is CASISFLSYEQYF. Here the CDR3 DNA reads TGTGCCAGCATAAGTTTCCTATCCTACGAGCAGTACTTC.

The chain is built from TRBV11-1 and TRBJ1-3; no clear D gene. Germline V lookup: CDR1 SGHAT, CDR2 FQDESV (reference sequence). CDR3 length equals 16 residues. Trimming took 5 bases from V and 2 from J, leaving 16 bases between them. The CDR3 bases are TGTGCCAGCAGCCGGATCCCGGGAGAGGCTGGAAACACCATATATTTT. It specifies CASSRIPGEAGNTIYF.

The chain joins TRBV7-3 to TRBJ1-4, with D possibly matching TRBD1 (6 bases). This CDR3 has 17 residues. V was clipped by 5 bases and J by 8 bases, with 24 bases between them. Germline assignment: CDR1 SGHTA and CDR2 FQGTGA. The CDR3 DNA is TGTGCCAGCAGCCCATACAGGGTGCCCCCCCCAGGGGAAAAACTGTTTTTT. Amino acid sequence: CASSPYRVPPPGEKLFF.

This chain joins TRBV6-1 and TRBJ1-1; no definite D call. In germline, CDR1 is MNHNS, CDR2 SASEGT. The CDR3 spans 13 residues. Trimming took off 5 bases at V and 3 bases at J, with 10 bases between the two ends. CDR3 sequence (DNA): TGTGCCAGCAGTCGGAGGCTGGACACTGAAGCTTTCTTT. It is translated as CASSRRLDTEAFF.

The chain links TRBV21-1 to TRBJ2-7; the table's D gene call, TRBD2, was not cross checked with the DNA. TRBV21-1 is annotated as a pseudogene. The CDR3 runs 18 residues. The CDR3 protein is CASSKALRRENHSYEQYF. CDR3 bases: TGTGCCAGCAGCAAAGCGCTTCGGCGGGAGAACCACTCCTACGAGCAGTACTTC.

The chain joins TRBV2 to TRBJ1-6; D call uncertain. Germline CDR1 reads SNHLY; CDR2 reads FYNNEI. V lost 3 bases and J lost 7, with 13 bases in between. The CDR3 totals 15 residues. The chain's CDR3 is CASSDRGELNSPLHF. For the CDR3, the DNA is TGTGCCAGCAGTGATCGTGGAGAACTCAATTCACCCCTCCACTTT.

This rearrangement joins TRBV19 to TRBJ1-3; D is possibly TRBD1 (5 bases). Germline V gene sequence: CDR1 LNHDA, CDR2 SQIVND (reference sequence). The CDR3 runs to 16 residues. The V end was cut by 2 bases, the J end by 0 bases, with 11 bases between. Here the CDR3 DNA reads TGTGCCAGTAGTATACGGGGCGTTAACTCTGGAAACACCATATATTTT. Protein: CASSIRGVNSGNTIYF.

The chain combines TRBV5-4 with TRBJ1-2; 7 bases map to TRBD1. Trimming cost V 4 bases and J 5 bases; bases outside gene matches: 14. This CDR3 has 16 amino acids. In germline, CDR1 is SGHNT, CDR2 YYREEE (reference sequence). The CDR3 DNA sequence: TGTGCCAGCAGCCCCCCTAGCCGACAGGGTGGGTATGGCTACACCTTC. Its protein product is CASSPPSRQGGYGYTF.

The CDR3 region is CAISESRGNTGELFF. In nucleotides, the CDR3 is TGTGCCATCAGTGAGTCGAGGGGGAACACCGGGGAGCTGTTTTTT. The gene calls are TRBV10-3 and TRBJ2-2; the D gene could be TRBD1 or TRBD2 (5 bases each). V shed 0 bases and J shed 1 base, with 6 bases lying between them. Germline lookup yields CDR1 ENHRY and CDR2 SYGVKD. The CDR3 consists of 15 residues.

The J gene is TRBJ2-7, the V gene TRBV4-2; TRBD2 matches 13 bases. The J segment lost 2 bases and the V segment lost 0 bases, leaving 10 bases of the junction unmatched. Germline CDR1 and CDR2: LGHNA and YNFKEQ. This CDR3 spans 19 amino acids. The CDR3 sequence: CASSQDQQGTSGATYEQYF. CDR3 in DNA: TGTGCCAGCAGCCAAGATCAACAGGGGACTAGCGGGGCCACCTACGAGCAGTACTTC.

The J gene is TRBJ1-2, the V gene TRBV4-3; the match to TRBD1 covers 7 bases. V shed 1 base, J shed 7 bases, and the junction held 3 bases outside the gene matches. The CDR3 sequence is 13 residues long. CDR1 and CDR2 (germline): LGHNA, YSLEER. The chain's CDR3 is CASSQGQGGGYTF. The CDR3 DNA is TGCGCCAGCAGCCAAGGACAGGGCGGTGGCTACACCTTC.

The chain joins TRBV4-3 to TRBJ2-3; 10 bases map to TRBD1. The CDR3 spans 18 residues. CDR1 is LGHNA, CDR2 YSLEER, per germline. With 4 bases clipped from V and 4 bases from J, the junction kept 14 bases outside the gene matches. CDR3 DNA: TGCGCCAGCAGCCGAGGTCACTCCGGGACAGGGGAGGCAGATACGCAGTATTTT. Translation gives CASSRGHSGTGEADTQYF.

The chain combines TRBV4-2 with TRBJ1-6; D ambiguous. In germline, CDR1 is LGHNA, CDR2 YNFKEQ. CDR3 length: 13 residues. The ends were cut back, 2 bases at V and 5 bases at J, with 4 bases in the middle. The DNA of the CDR3 is TGTGCCAGCAGCCAACAGGATAATTCACCCCTCCACTTT. This gives the protein CASSQQDNSPLHF.

The genes are TRBV6-5 and TRBJ2-1; 7 bases map to TRBD2. V gave up 2 bases and J gave up 2 bases; unmatched junction bases: 3. The CDR3 sequence is 15 residues long. Germline lookup yields CDR1 MNHEY and CDR2 SVGAGI. In DNA form, the CDR3 reads TGTGCCAGCAGTTACGAGGGGACTACCTACAATGAGCAGTTCTTC. This codes for CASSYEGTTYNEQFF.

The rearrangement links TRBV5-4 to TRBJ1-1; D remains unclear. Germline CDR1 and CDR2: SGHNT and YYREEE (reference sequence). The CDR3 consists of 14 residues. The V and J ends lost 0 bases and 1 base respectively, with 7 bases between them. CDR3 residues: CASSLDRQNTEAFF. In DNA form, the CDR3 reads TGTGCCAGCAGCTTGGATCGACAGAACACTGAAGCTTTCTTT.

The chain combines TRBV7-8 with TRBJ2-3; D gene uncertain. Trimming took off 3 bases at V and 3 bases at J, with 4 bases between the two ends. This CDR3 comprises 12 residues. Germline assignment: CDR1 SGHVS and CDR2 FQNEAQ. The CDR3 sequence is CASSLATDTQYF. The CDR3 DNA reads as TGTGCCAGCAGCTTGGCGACAGATACGCAGTATTTT. Variable domain in full (rest from reference TRBV7-8 and TRBJ2-3): GAGVSQSPRYKVAKRGQDVALRCDPISGHVSLFWYQQALGQGPEFLTYFQNEAQLDKSGLPSDRFFAERPEGSVSTLKIQRTQQEDSAVYLCASSLATDTQYFGPGTRLTVL.

J is TRBJ2-1 and V is TRBV27; TRBD1 matches 8 bases. Trimming cost V 4 bases and J 7 bases; bases outside gene matches: 6. Germline assignment: CDR1 MNHEY and CDR2 SMNVEV (reference sequence). The CDR3 sequence is 14 residues long. CDR3 nucleotides: TGTGCCAGCAGTTATCGGACAGGGAAGAATGAGCAGTTCTTC. Residues: CASSYRTGKNEQFF.

The chain uses TRBV7-2 and TRBJ2-3, with 7 positions matching TRBD1. CDR3 length: 16 residues. Per the germline V gene, CDR1 is SGHTA and CDR2 is FQGNSA. V shed 3 bases and J 3 bases; nucleotides not matched to a gene: 9. The CDR3 loop is CASSLRSNRGTDTQYF. CDR3 sequence (DNA): TGTGCCAGCAGCTTGCGATCCAACAGGGGAACAGATACGCAGTATTTT.

The gene calls are TRBV7-2 and TRBJ2-3; possibly TRBD2 for D (7 bases). Germline V gene sequence: CDR1 SGHTA, CDR2 FQGNSA. Trimming left V 5 bases short and J 0 bases short, with 15 bases between. The CDR3 contains 16 residues. Here the CDR3 DNA reads TGTGCCAGCAGCGCTCAGGGGCGGGGGAGCACAGATACGCAGTATTTT. It specifies CASSAQGRGSTDTQYF.

The chain links TRBV7-2 to TRBJ2-7, with TRBD1 as a possible D gene (6 bases). V lost 5 bases and J 3 bases, leaving 14 bases between the germline ends. Germline V lookup: CDR1 SGHTA, CDR2 FQGNSA. This CDR3 contains 14 residues. The CDR3 spells CASSGGLAFYEQYF. As DNA, the CDR3 is TGTGCCAGCAGCGGGGGCCTCGCCTTCTACGAGCAGTACTTC.

The chain recombines TRBV9 with TRBJ2-1; no definite D call. Germline CDR1 reads SGDLS; CDR2 reads YYNGEE. V was pared by 4 bases and J by 4 bases, with 6 bases between. The CDR3 has 12 amino acids. The CDR3 region is CASSTFYNEQFF. The CDR3 bases are TGTGCCAGCAGCACCTTTTACAATGAGCAGTTCTTC.